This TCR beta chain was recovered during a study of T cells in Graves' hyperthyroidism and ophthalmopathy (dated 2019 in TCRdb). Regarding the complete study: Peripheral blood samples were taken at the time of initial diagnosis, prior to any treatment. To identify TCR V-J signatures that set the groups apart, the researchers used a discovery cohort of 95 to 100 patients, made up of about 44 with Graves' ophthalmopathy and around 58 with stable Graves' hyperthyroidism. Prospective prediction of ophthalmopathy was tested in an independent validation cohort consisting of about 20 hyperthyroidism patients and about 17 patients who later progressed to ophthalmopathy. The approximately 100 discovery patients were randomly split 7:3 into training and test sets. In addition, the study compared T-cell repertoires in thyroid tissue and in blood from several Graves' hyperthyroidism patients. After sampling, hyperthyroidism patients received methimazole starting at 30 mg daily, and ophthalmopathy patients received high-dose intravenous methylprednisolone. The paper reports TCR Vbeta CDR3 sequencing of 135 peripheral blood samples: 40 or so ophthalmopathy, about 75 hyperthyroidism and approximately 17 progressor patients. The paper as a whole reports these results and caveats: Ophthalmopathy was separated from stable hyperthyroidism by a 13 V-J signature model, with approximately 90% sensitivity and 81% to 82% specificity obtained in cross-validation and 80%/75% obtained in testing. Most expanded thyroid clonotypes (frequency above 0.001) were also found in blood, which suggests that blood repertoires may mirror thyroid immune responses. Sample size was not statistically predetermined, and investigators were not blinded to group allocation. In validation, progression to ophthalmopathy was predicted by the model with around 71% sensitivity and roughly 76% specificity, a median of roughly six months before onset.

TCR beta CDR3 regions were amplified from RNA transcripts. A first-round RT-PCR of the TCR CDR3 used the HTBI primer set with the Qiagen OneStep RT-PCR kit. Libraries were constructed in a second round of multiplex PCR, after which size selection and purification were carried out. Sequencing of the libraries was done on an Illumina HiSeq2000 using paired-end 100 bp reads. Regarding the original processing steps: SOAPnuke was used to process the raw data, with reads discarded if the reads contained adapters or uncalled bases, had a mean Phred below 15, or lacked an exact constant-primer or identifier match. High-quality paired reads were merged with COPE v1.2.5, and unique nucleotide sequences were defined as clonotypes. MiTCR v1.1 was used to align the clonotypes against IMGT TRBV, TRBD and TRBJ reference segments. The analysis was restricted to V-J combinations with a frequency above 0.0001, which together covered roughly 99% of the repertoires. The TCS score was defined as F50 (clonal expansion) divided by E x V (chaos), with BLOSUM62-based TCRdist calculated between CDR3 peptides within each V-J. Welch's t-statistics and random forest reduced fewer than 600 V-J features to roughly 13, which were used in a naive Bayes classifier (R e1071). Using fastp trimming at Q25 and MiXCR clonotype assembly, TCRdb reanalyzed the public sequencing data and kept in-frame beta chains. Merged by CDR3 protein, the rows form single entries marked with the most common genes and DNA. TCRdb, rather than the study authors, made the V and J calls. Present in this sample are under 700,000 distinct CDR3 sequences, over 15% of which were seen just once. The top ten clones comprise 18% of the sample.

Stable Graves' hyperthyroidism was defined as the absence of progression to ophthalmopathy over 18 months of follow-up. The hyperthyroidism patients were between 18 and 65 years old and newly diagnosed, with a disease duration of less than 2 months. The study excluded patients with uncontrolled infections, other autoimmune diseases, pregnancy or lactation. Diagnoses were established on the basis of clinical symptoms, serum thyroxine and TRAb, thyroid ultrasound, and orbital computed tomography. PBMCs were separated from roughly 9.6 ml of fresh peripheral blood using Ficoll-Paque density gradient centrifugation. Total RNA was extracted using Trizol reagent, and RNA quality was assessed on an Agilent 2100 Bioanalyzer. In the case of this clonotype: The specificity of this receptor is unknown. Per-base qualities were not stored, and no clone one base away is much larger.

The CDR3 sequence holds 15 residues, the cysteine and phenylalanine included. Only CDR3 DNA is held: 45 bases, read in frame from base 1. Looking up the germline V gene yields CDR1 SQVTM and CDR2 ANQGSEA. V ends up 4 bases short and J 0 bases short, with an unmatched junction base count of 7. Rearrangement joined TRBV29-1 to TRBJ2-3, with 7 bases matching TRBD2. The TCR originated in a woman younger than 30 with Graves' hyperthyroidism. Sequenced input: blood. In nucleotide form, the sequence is TGCAGCGTTGTTCTAGCGGCTCCTAGCACAGATACGCAGTATTTT. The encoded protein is CSVVLAAPSTDTQYF.